This TCR beta chain is drawn from a study of blood T cell repertoires in COVID-19. This CDR3 contains 17 residues. CDR1 and CDR2 from the germline V gene are WNHNN and SYGVQD (reference sequence). V dropped 3 bases and J dropped 1; count of bases not matched to a gene: 6. Using immunoSEQ multiplex PCR, the repertoire was profiled, and TCRdb retains in-frame clones only, with some absent. This table has over 85,000 clones, approximately 83% appearing once. The chain has TRBV10-1 and TRBJ2-3; 11 bases match TRBD1. The sample comprised peripheral blood. This clonotype originated in a woman aged 70-85 years with acute or convalescent COVID-19. The chain's CDR3 is CASSELPGQGGTDTQYF. CDR3 bases: TGCGCCAGCAGTGAATTACCGGGACAGGGGGGCACAGATACGCAGTATTTT.